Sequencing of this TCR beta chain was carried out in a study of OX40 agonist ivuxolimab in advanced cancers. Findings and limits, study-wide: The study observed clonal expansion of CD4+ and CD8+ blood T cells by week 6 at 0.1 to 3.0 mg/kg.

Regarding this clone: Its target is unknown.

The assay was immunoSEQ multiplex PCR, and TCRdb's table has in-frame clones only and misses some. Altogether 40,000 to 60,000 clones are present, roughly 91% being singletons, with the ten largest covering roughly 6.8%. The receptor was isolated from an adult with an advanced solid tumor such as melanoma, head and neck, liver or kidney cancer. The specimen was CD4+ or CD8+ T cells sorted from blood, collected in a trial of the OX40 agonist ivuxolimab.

CDR3 residues: CASSLDRAVGNTIYF. The DNA for the CDR3 is TGTGCCAGCAGCTTAGACAGGGCCGTTGGAAACACCATATATTTT. V and J are TRBV11-2 and TRBJ1-3; D might be TRBD1 (5 bases). The CDR3 contains 15 residues. Trimming pared 0 bases from V and 3 bases from J, leaving 9 bases between. CDR1 and CDR2 from the germline V gene are SGHAT and FQNNGV.